This passage covers 23 T cell receptor beta chains from one sample sequenced in a study of molecular identifiers for immune sequencing clone quantification. Each CDR3 protein gets one entry after TCRdb re-called the PCR reads with MiXCR. This table has about 320,000 distinct CDR3 sequences, around 21% appearing once. Sequencing was done on a sample of naive CD8+ T cells from blood, with Jurkat cell RNA spiked in. Subset meaning: FACS-sorted CD8+CD4-CCR7+CD45RA+ naive T cells. Every receptor here comes from a human donor in good health. Some libraries in this study had Jurkat cell RNA spiked in.

This clonotype appeared a few times. This sequence joins TRBV6-5 and TRBJ2-4, with D unclear. The germline CDR1 and CDR2 sequences are MNHEY and SVGAGI. V dropped 8 bases and J dropped 5 bases, with 13 bases sitting between them. The CDR3 extends over 13 amino acids. The CDR3 region is CASRSSVENIQYF. CDR3 coding DNA: TGTGCCAGCCGGTCCAGCGTGGAAAACATTCAGTACTTC.

The V and J genes are TRBV7-9 and TRBJ2-7; the match to TRBD2 covers 11 bases. In germline, CDR1 is SEHNR, CDR2 FQNEAQ (reference sequence). With V trimmed by 3 bases and J by 4 bases, 8 bases remained unmatched. The CDR3 spans 16 residues. CDR3 protein: CASSFTVTSGTYEQYF. Written as DNA, the CDR3 is TGTGCCAGCAGCTTTACGGTGACTAGCGGGACTTACGAGCAGTACTTC.

This clonotype was recorded a few times. This rearrangement joins TRBV27 to TRBJ2-3; 9 nucleotides align to TRBD1. Germline lookup yields CDR1 MNHEY and CDR2 SMNVEV (reference sequence). V trimming: 6 bases; J trimming: 4 bases; junction bases outside the gene matches: 17. This CDR3 spans 18 amino acids. The CDR3 spells CASSHLGRNRGLADTQYF. Here the CDR3 DNA reads TGTGCCAGCAGCCACCTCGGGCGGAACAGGGGGCTCGCAGATACGCAGTATTTT.

In regard to this clonotype: A much larger clone lies a single base off, so this may be a read error. V is TRBV12-3 or TRBV12-4 and J is TRBJ2-7; TRBD1 matches at 8 bases. Trimming removed 3 bases from V and 0 bases from J; junction bases left unmatched: 1. The CDR3 runs to 14 residues. This CDR3 is CASSLDRDSYEQYF. The CDR3 DNA reads TGTGCCAGCAGTTTGGACAGGGACTCCTACGAGCAGTACTTC.

This clonotype was observed at least ten times. The gene calls are TRBV12-3 or TRBV12-4 and TRBJ1-5; D is ambiguous. The V end was cut by 2 bases, the J end by 6 bases, with 11 bases between. CDR3 size: 14 residues. The CDR3 DNA sequence: TGTGCCAGCAGTTTAAGCCAGTTGGGTCAGCCCCAGCATTTT. This sequence encodes CASSLSQLGQPQHF.

In this sample, this clonotype turned up many times. V gene TRBV6-5 combines with J gene TRBJ2-3, with D uncertain. CDR3 length: 13 residues. In germline, CDR1 is MNHEY, CDR2 SVGAGI. Trimming removed 5 bases from V and 2 bases from J, with 8 bases in between. CDR3 coding DNA: TGTGCCAGCAGTCCCGATGACACAGATACGCAGTATTTT. Protein product: CASSPDDTDTQYF.

This clonotype was recorded at least ten times. The rearrangement links TRBV7-8 to TRBJ2-3, with D tentatively TRBD1 or TRBD2 (5 bases each). The V gene's germline CDR1 is SGHVS and CDR2 FQNEAQ. The CDR3 is 14 amino acids. V lost 0 bases and J lost 3, with 7 bases in between. The CDR3 nucleotides are TGTGCCAGCAGCTTAGCGGGGGTTACAGATACGCAGTATTTT. Translation gives CASSLAGVTDTQYF.

V usage is TRBV6-2 or TRBV6-3 and J usage is TRBJ1-5; D unclear. This CDR3 comprises 14 residues. Trimming removed 2 bases from V and 1 base from J, with 6 bases in between. Germline assignment: CDR1 MNHEY and CDR2 SVGEGT. CDR3 loop: CASSYELSNQPQHF. CDR3 DNA sequence: TGTGCCAGCAGTTACGAACTGAGCAATCAGCCCCAGCATTTT.

The chain carries TRBV3-1 and TRBJ2-3; 7 bases align to TRBD2. The germline V gene has CDR1 LGHDT and CDR2 YNNKEL (reference sequence). There are 17 residues in the CDR3. With V trimmed by 2 bases and J by 0 bases, 8 bases remained unmatched. CDR3 region: CASSQRVGGISTDTQYF. The CDR3, as DNA: TGTGCCAGCAGCCAAAGAGTCGGGGGGATAAGCACAGATACGCAGTATTTT.

V usage is TRBV12-3 or TRBV12-4 and J usage is TRBJ2-1; weak D call: TRBD2 (5 bases). Trimming shortened V by 10 bases and J by 9 bases, and 19 bases separated the two germline ends. The CDR3 covers 13 residues. CDR3 in amino acids: CATRLSGDIEQFF. CDR3 in DNA: TGTGCCACCCGCCTCAGCGGAGACATTGAGCAGTTCTTC.

J is TRBJ2-1 and V is TRBV27, with 9 bases fitting TRBD1. This CDR3 has 14 amino acids. The ends lost 2 bases at V and 6 bases at J; junction bases unmatched: 2. The germline V gene has CDR1 MNHEY and CDR2 SMNVEV (reference sequence). CDR3: CASSLGTGPNEQFF. DNA for the CDR3: TGTGCCAGCAGTTTAGGGACAGGGCCCAATGAGCAGTTCTTC.

About this clonotype itself: Germline and junction disagree at one end, which may indicate a read error. The rearrangement links TRBV12-3 or TRBV12-4 to TRBJ2-5; D not certain. This CDR3 region has 13 residues. The CDR3 DNA reads as TGTGCCAGCAGGTCTAGGGTAAAAGAGACCCGGTACTTC. This encodes CASRSRVKETRYF.

This clonotype was recorded many times. This chain connects TRBV27 to TRBJ2-7, with a weak D call TRBD1 (6 bases). The CDR3 extends over 13 amino acids. CDR1 is MNHEY, CDR2 SMNVEV, per germline (reference sequence). V lost 5 bases and J 6 bases, leaving 14 bases between the germline ends. In DNA, the CDR3 is TGTGCCAGCAGTGAGGGGGTTGGTTTCGAGCAGTACTTC. It is translated as CASSEGVGFEQYF.

As for this clonotype: This could be a read error, since a much larger clone is one nucleotide away. The genes are TRBV12-3 or TRBV12-4 and TRBJ2-3; no reliable D call. The CDR3 runs to 16 residues. The CDR3 bases are TGTGACAGCAGTCCGCCCCCAGAATCTAGCACAGATACGCAGTATTTT. Amino acids: CDSSPPPESSTDTQYF.

As concerns this clonotype: A much larger clone differs by one base, so this may be a read error. The chain combines TRBV7-2 with TRBJ2-7; tentatively, D is TRBD2 (5 bases). Germline CDR1 SGHTA, CDR2 FQGNSA. The CDR3 covers 15 residues. Trimming stripped 7 bases from V and 3 bases from J, with 19 bases between. The CDR3 loop reads CASILRSVGIYEQYF. The CDR3 nucleotides read TGTGCCAGCATCCTTAGGTCGGTCGGGATCTACGAGCAGTACTTC. Drawing the rest from reference TRBV7-2 and TRBJ2-7, the complete variable domain is GAGVSQSPSNKVTEKGKDVELRCDPISGHTALYWYRQSLGQGLEFLIYFQGNSAPDKSGLPSDRFSAERTGGSVSTLTIQRTQQEDSAVYLCASILRSVGIYEQYFGPGTRLTVT.

This clonotype was seen ten or more times. The V and J genes are TRBV29-1 and TRBJ1-1, with 8 bases identical to TRBD1. There are 11 residues in the CDR3. After removal of 5 bases from V and 6 bases from J, the junction contained 2 bases not matched to a gene. CDR1 and CDR2 (germline): SQVTM, ANQGSEA. CDR3 nucleotide sequence: TGCAGCGTTACAGGGGGGTCTGAAGCTTTCTTT. Residues: CSVTGGSEAFF.

A remark on this clonotype: This clone may be a read error of a much larger clone one base away. This sequence joins TRBV24-1 and TRBJ2-1; D unclear. The germline V gene encodes CDR1 KGHDR and CDR2 SFDVKD. This CDR3 is 13 amino acids long. DNA of the CDR3: TGTGCCACCAGTTCAGGATCCTACACTGAGCAGTTCTTC. Translating gives CATSSGSYTEQFF.

In the case of this clonotype: One junction end does not reproduce the germline sequence, and a read error may be involved. The rearrangement joins TRBV5-3 to TRBJ2-7, with 8 bases that match TRBD2. TRBV5-3 is recorded as an ORF, its role being uncertain. CDR3 length equals 13 residues. The CDR3 reads CAADGLAPYGQYF. In nucleotides, the CDR3 is TGTGCCGCGGACGGACTAGCCCCTTACGGGCAGTACTTC.

This clonotype was observed a few times. The chain links TRBV7-2 to TRBJ1-6; TRBD1 matches 7 bases. V lost 5 bases to trimming and J lost 3 bases; unmatched junction nucleotides: 16. Looked up from germline, CDR1 is SGHTA and CDR2 is FQGNSA. The CDR3 runs 19 residues. The CDR3 here is CASSPKGPTGRLYNSPLHF. The DNA for the CDR3 is TGTGCCAGCAGCCCAAAAGGGCCGACAGGGCGACTCTATAATTCACCCCTCCACTTT.

This clonotype was recorded many times. This chain connects TRBV5-1 to TRBJ2-5; 7 positions match TRBD2. Germline CDR1 and CDR2: SGHRS and YFSETQ. V was pared by 0 bases and J by 2 bases, with 7 bases of the junction left unmatched. The CDR3 runs 16 residues. The CDR3 DNA is TGCGCCAGCAGCTTGGAGGCTAGCGGCCAACAAGAGACCCAGTACTTC. This sequence encodes CASSLEASGQQETQYF.

Ten or more counts support this clonotype. The genes are TRBV24-1 and TRBJ1-5, with 7 bases fitting TRBD1. CDR1 and CDR2 (germline): KGHDR, SFDVKD. The CDR3 totals 14 residues. V lost 5 bases to trimming and J lost 6 bases; unmatched junction nucleotides: 6. The CDR3: CATSVGGGGQPQHF. Written as DNA, the CDR3 is TGTGCCACCAGTGTAGGAGGGGGCGGTCAGCCCCAGCATTTT.

This clonotype was detected many times. The chain links TRBV2 to TRBJ2-7; D perhaps matches TRBD2 (6 bases). The CDR3 extends over 15 amino acids. V lost 8 bases to trimming and J lost 4 bases, with 21 bases between them. Germline CDR1 reads SNHLY; CDR2 reads FYNNEI. This chain's CDR3 is CASGPWDSPTYEQYF. The CDR3 coding sequence is TGTGCCAGCGGACCCTGGGACTCCCCTACGTACGAGCAGTACTTC.

To note about this clonotype: This may arise from a read error, as a much more abundant clone is one base away. The V and J genes are TRBV6-5 and TRBJ2-3; a possible D gene is TRBD1 (6 bases). Germline-derived CDR1 and CDR2 are MNHEY and SVGAGI. The CDR3 extends over 12 amino acids. With 5 bases removed from V and 15 bases from J, the gap between germline ends came to 18 bases. CDR3 DNA: TGTGCCAGCAGTAAAGACAGGTGGGCCCTTTATTTT. It encodes CASSKDRWALYF.